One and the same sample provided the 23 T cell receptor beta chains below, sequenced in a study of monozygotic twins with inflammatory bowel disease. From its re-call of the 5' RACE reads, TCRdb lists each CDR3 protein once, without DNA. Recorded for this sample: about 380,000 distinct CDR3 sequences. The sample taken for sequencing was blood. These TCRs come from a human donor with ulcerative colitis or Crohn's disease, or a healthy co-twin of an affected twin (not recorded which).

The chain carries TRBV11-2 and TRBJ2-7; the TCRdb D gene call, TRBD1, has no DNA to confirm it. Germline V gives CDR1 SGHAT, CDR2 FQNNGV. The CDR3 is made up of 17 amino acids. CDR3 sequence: CASSSPRGGQRRYEQYF.

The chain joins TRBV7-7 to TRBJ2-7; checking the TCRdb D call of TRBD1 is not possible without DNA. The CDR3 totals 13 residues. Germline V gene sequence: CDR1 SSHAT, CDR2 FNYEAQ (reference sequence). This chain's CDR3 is CAPFEGALYEQYF. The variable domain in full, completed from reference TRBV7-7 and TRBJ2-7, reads GAGVSQSPRYKVTKRGQDVTLRCDPISSHATLYWYQQALGQGPEFLTYFNYEAQPDKSGLPSDRFSAERPEGSISTLTIQRTEQRDSAMYRCAPFEGALYEQYFGPGTRLTVT.

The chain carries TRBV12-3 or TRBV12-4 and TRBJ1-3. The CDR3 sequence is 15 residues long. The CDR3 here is CASSSSVSSGNTIYF.

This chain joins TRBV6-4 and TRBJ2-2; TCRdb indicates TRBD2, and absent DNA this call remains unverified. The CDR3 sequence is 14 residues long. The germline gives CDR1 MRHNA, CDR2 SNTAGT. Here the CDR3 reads CASSAAGEGGELFF.

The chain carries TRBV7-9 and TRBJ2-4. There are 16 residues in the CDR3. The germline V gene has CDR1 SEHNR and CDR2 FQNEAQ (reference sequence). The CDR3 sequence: CASSSGSQLAKNIQYF.

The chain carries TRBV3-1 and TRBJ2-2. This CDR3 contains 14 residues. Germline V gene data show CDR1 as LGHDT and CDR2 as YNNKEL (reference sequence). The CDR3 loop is CASSPSQQRGELFF. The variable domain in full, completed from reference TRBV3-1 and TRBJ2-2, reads DTAVSQTPKYLVTQMGNDKSIKCEQNLGHDTMYWYKQDSKKFLKIMFSYNNKELIINETVPNRFSPKSPDKAHLNLHINSLELGDSAVYFCASSPSQQRGELFFGEGSRLTVL.

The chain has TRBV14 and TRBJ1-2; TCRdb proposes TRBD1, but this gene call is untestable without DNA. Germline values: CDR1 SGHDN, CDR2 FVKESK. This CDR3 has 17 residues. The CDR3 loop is CASSQDKGAILTYGYTF.

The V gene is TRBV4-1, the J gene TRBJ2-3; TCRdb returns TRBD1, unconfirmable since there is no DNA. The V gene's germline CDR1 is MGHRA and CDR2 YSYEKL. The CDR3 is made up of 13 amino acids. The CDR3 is CASSQTGTDTQYF.

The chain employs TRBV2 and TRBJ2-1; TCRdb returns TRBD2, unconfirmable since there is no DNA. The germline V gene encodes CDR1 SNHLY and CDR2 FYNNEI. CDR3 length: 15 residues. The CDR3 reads CASSETGLANNEQFF.

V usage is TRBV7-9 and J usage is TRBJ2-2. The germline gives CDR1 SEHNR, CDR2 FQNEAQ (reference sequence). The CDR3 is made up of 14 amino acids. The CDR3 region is CASSLDLVTGQLFF.

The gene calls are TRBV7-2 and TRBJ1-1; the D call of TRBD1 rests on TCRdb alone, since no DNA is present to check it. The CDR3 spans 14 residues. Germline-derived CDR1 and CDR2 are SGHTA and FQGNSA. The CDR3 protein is CASTERGRGTKAFF.

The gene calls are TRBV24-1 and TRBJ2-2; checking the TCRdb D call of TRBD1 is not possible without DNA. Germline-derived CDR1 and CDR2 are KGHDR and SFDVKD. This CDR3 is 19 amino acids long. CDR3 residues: CATSDLSGSRDRGSGELFF.

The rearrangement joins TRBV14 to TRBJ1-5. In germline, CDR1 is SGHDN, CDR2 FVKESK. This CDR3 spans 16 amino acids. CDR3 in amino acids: CASSQVRYSSNQPQHF.

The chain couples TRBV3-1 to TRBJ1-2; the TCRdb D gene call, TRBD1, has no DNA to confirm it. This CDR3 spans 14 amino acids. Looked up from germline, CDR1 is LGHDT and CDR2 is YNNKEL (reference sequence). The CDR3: CASSRDRGDYGYTF.

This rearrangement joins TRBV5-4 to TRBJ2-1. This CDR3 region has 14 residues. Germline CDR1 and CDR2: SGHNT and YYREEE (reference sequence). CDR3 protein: CASSSPDGYNEQFF.

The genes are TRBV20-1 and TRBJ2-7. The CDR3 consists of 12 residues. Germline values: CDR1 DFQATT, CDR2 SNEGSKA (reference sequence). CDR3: CSAGVSLGEQYF.

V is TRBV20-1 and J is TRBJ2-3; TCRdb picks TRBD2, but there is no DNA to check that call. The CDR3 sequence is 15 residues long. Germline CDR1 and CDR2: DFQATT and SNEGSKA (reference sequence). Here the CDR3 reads CSASLAGGNTDTQYF.

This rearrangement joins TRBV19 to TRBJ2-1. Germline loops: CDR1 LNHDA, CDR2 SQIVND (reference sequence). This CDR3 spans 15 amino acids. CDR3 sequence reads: CASSIAGGADNEQFF.

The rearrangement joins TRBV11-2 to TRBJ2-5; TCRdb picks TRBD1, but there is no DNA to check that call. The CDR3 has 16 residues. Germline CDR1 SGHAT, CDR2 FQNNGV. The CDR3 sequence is CASSLVRGVGLETQYF.

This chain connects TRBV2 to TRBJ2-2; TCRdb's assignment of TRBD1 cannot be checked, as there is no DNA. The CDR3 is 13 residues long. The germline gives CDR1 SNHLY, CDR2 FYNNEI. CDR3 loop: CAKGTVYTGELFF.

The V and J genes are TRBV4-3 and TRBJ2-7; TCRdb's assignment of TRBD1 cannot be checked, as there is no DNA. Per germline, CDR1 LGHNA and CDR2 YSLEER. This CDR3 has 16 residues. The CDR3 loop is CASSPNRGQEGNEQYF.

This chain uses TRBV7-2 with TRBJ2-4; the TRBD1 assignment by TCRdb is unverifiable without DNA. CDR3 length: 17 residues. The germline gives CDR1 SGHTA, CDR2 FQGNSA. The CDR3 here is CASSSSGGGTGKNIQYF.

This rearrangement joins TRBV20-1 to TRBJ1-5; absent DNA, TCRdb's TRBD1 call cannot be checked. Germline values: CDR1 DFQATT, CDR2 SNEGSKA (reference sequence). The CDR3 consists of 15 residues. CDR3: CSALGGTHLNQPQHF.